These 19 T cell receptor beta chains share one sample of origin, sequenced in a study of CXCR3-negative and CXCR3-positive naive CD8 T cells (dated by TCRdb to between 2018 and 2021). The full study reports these points: Compared with CXCR3-negative naive cells, CXCR3-positive naive cells had TRB CDR3s with higher hydrophobicity (lower Kidera factor 4), lower energy, and higher strength and volume indices.

No antigen is known for these receptors. Reads for this sample came from a NextSeq 550. The Human TCR Profiling Kit (MiLaboratory) was used to prepare UMI-labeled 5' RACE TRB cDNA libraries. TCRdb reprocessed the reads and provides one entry for every CDR3 protein sequence; no DNA is given. The sample table includes about 150,000 distinct CDR3 sequences. The ten largest account for roughly 0.27% of the sample. The sample taken for sequencing was naive CXCR3+ CD8+ T cells from blood. Reading the label with the study, this specimen's cell subset or site is: CD45RO-CCR7+CD27+CD95- naive CD8+ T cells expressing CXCR3 (TNR3+). The receptors here all came from a human donor in good health. Some clones in this sample may be carry-over from other donors' samples.

This rearrangement joins TRBV6-6 to TRBJ2-7. This CDR3 contains 13 residues. The germline V gene encodes CDR1 MNHNY and CDR2 SVGAGI (reference sequence). The CDR3 is CASSYSRTYERYF.

The chain joins TRBV28 to TRBJ2-7; the TCRdb D gene call, TRBD2, has no DNA to confirm it. Germline V lookup: CDR1 MDHEN, CDR2 SYDVKM. The CDR3 extends over 16 amino acids. The CDR3 protein is CASSFGSGIDWYEQYF. Full variable domain (outside the CDR3, taken from reference TRBV28 and TRBJ2-7): DVKVTQSSRYLVKRTGEKVFLECVQDMDHENMFWYRQDPGLGLRLIYFSYDVKMKEKGDIPEGYSVSREKKERFSLILESASTNQTSMYLCASSFGSGIDWYEQYFGPGTRLTVT.

The CDR3 reads CASSIAVGRISYNEQFF. This sequence joins TRBV19 and TRBJ2-1. Germline values: CDR1 LNHDA, CDR2 SQIVND (reference sequence). This CDR3 is built from 17 residues.

The J gene is TRBJ2-7, the V gene TRBV5-5. The CDR3 is 14 amino acids. Germline V gives CDR1 SGHKS, CDR2 YYEKEE (reference sequence). The CDR3 region is CASSLEPNPYEQYF. Variable domain in full (rest from reference TRBV5-5 and TRBJ2-7): DAGVTQSPTHLIKTRGQQVTLRCSPISGHKSVSWYQQVLGQGPQFIFQYYEKEERGRGNFPDRFSARQFPNYSSELNVNALLLGDSALYLCASSLEPNPYEQYFGPGTRLTVT.

This sequence joins TRBV28 and TRBJ2-7. There are 13 residues in the CDR3. Germline CDR1 MDHEN, CDR2 SYDVKM. CDR3 in amino acids: CASSRPVSYEQYF.

The V and J genes are TRBV5-1 and TRBJ1-1. This CDR3 contains 17 residues. Germline values: CDR1 SGHRS, CDR2 YFSETQ. The CDR3 reads CASSLAWRSEGNTEAFF.

V and J are TRBV7-3 and TRBJ2-2; with no DNA, the TCRdb D assignment of TRBD2 cannot be verified. CDR3 length: 16 amino acids. The germline gives CDR1 SGHTA, CDR2 FQGTGA. CDR3 protein: CASAGTSGARPGELFF. The complete variable domain, with remaining parts taken from reference TRBV7-3 and TRBJ2-2, reads GAGVSQTPSNKVTEKGKYVELRCDPISGHTALYWYRQSLGQGPEFLIYFQGTGAADDSGLPNDRFFAVRPEGSVSTLKIQRTERGDSAVYLCASAGTSGARPGELFFGEGSRLTVL.

The chain recombines TRBV11-2 with TRBJ2-3. Germline V lookup: CDR1 SGHAT, CDR2 FQNNGV. The CDR3 loop spans 15 amino acids. CDR3 region: CASSNYVVGTDTQYF.

The rearrangement joins TRBV5-4 to TRBJ1-1; absent DNA, TCRdb's TRBD1 call cannot be checked. Per germline, CDR1 SGHNT and CDR2 YYREEE (reference sequence). The CDR3 is 16 residues long. The CDR3 region is CASSFPGRGEYTEAFF.

The V and J genes are TRBV6-5 and TRBJ2-7; TCRdb reports TRBD1, a call that lacks DNA to check it against. Germline CDR1 MNHEY, CDR2 SVGAGI. There are 15 residues in the CDR3. The CDR3 reads CASSYSWGISYEQYF.

This chain uses TRBV12-3 or TRBV12-4 with TRBJ2-4; without DNA, the TCRdb call of TRBD1 cannot be checked. This CDR3 comprises 13 residues. The chain's CDR3 is CASSSGTENIQYF.

The gene calls are TRBV2 and TRBJ1-1; the D gene TCRdb calls, TRBD1, cannot be checked with no DNA. Germline lookup yields CDR1 SNHLY and CDR2 FYNNEI. This CDR3 has 14 residues. CDR3: CASSDHRVVTEAFF.

This rearrangement joins TRBV11-2 to TRBJ2-3; TCRdb picks TRBD1, but there is no DNA to check that call. The CDR3 contains 17 residues. From germline, CDR1 is SGHAT and CDR2 FQNNGV. CDR3 sequence reads: CASSLDFWGSSPDTQYF.

The rearrangement links TRBV5-1 to TRBJ1-1; the D call of TRBD1 rests on TCRdb alone, since no DNA is present to check it. From germline, CDR1 is SGHRS and CDR2 YFSETQ. This CDR3 comprises 18 residues. CDR3 in amino acids: CASTGQGKENPLGTEAFF.

The chain is built from TRBV14 and TRBJ1-1. The CDR3 length is 12 residues. The germline CDR1 and CDR2 sequences are SGHDN and FVKESK. This CDR3 is CASSQDITEAFF.

The V gene is TRBV6-6, the J gene TRBJ2-6; TCRdb calls TRBD1, which cannot be checked without DNA. The CDR3 runs 17 residues. CDR1 is MNHNY, CDR2 SVGAGI, per germline (reference sequence). CDR3 loop: CASSPGVEVSGANVLTF.

The chain is built from TRBV7-2 and TRBJ2-3; there is no DNA to check the TCRdb D call of TRBD1. CDR1 and CDR2 from the germline V gene are SGHTA and FQGNSA. This CDR3 region has 15 residues. The CDR3 here is CASSLEVGVTDTQYF.

The chain links TRBV2 to TRBJ1-1; checking the TCRdb D call of TRBD1 is not possible without DNA. CDR1 and CDR2 (germline): SNHLY, FYNNEI. CDR3 length equals 14 residues. The CDR3 region is CASSEVGQGTEAFF. Complete variable domain (other parts from reference TRBV2 and TRBJ1-1): EPEVTQTPSHQVTQMGQEVILRCVPISNHLYFYWYRQILGQKVEFLVSFYNNEISEKSEIFDDQFSVERPDGSNFTLKIRSTKLEDSAMYFCASSEVGQGTEAFFGQGTRLTVV.

The gene calls are TRBV4-2 and TRBJ2-1. This CDR3 has 15 residues. From germline, CDR1 is LGHNA and CDR2 YNFKEQ. The CDR3 region is CASSQDLADYNEQFF.